The entry below gives a single TCR beta chain sequence along with its context. Via 5' RACE with UMI labels, TRB cDNA libraries were prepared. With the 5' RACE reads reprocessed, TCRdb shows one record per CDR3 protein and no DNA. The sample spans 48,000 or so distinct CDR3 sequences; the ten largest clones claim 15%. The sample belongs to a study of CXCR3-negative and CXCR3-positive naive CD8 T cells. CDR1 and CDR2 from the germline V gene are DFQATT and SNEGSKA (reference sequence). The CDR3 has 14 residues. The chain combines TRBV20-1 with TRBJ2-7. Specimen: memory CD8+ T cells from blood. The TCR comes from a human donor in good health. Some clones in this sample may be carry-over from other donors' samples. The CDR3 sequence is CSARGTATLYEQYF.